This T cell receptor (beta chain) was sequenced during a study of cytomegalovirus exposure and HLA in healthy donors. Primers for the PCR totalled 60 Vbeta and 13 Jbeta. Sequencing used immunoSEQ multiplex PCR; TCRdb keeps in-frame clones, though not all of them. Here the sample spans tens of thousands of clones, around 70% being singletons. Notes on the study in general: Earlier results showed most TCR beta V segments being productive about 87% or about 30% of the time.

Deletions cut 4 bases from V and 4 bases from J, with 11 bases between. The CDR3 extends over 13 amino acids. The V gene's germline CDR1 is SGHTS and CDR2 YDEGEE. Ten or more counts support this clone. Its antigen is currently unknown. The sample consisted of PBMCs. The receptor was derived from a man aged 35 to 55 in good health and CMV-seropositive. The chain joins TRBV5-8 to TRBJ1-2; a possible D gene is TRBD1 (5 bases). The DNA of the CDR3 is TGTGCCAGCAGCCGGGGGGAAGGCTATGGCTACACCTTC. This codes for CASSRGEGYGYTF.